Given below is one T cell receptor (beta chain) in context. Antigen unknown. PCR used 60 Vbeta primers and 13 Jbeta primers. Libraries were prepared by immunoSEQ multiplex PCR; TCRdb keeps only in-frame clonotypes and omits some of them. The top ten hold 4% to 5% of the sample, which has more than 110,000 clones, approximately 80% seen once. This CDR3 is 15 amino acids long. Germline lookup yields CDR1 SGHNT and CDR2 YENEEA. The V and J ends lost 4 bases and 9 bases respectively, with 22 bases between them. This sample was taken from a study of cytomegalovirus exposure and HLA in healthy donors. Study findings and constraints: Presence/absence analyses supposed approximately even sequencing depth among donors. Previous analysis showed most TCR beta V segments were productive about 87% or about 30% of the time. Reported results showed that the classifier diagnosed cytomegalovirus status with high specificity and sensitivity.

The chain employs TRBV11-3 and TRBJ2-7, with D perhaps matching TRBD2 (5 bases). Sequencing was done on a sample of PBMCs. The source of this sequence is a man aged 35 to 55 in good health and CMV-seropositive. The CDR3 sequence is CASSSHRGPPLGQYF. The CDR3 nucleotides are TGTGCCAGCAGCTCCCACCGGGGTCCTCCCTTAGGGCAGTACTTC.